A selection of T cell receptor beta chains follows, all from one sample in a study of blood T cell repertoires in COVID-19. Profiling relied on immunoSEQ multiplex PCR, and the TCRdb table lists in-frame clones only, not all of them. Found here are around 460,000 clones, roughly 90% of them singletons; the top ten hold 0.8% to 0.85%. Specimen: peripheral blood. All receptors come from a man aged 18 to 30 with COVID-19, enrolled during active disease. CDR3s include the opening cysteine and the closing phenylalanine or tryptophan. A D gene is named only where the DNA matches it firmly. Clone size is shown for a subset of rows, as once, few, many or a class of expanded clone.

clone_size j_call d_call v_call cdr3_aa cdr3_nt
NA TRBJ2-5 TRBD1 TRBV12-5 CASGPGGGISQETQYF TGTGCTAGTGGTCCAGGGGGCGGTATCTCTCAAGAGACCCAGTACTTC
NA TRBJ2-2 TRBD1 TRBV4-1 CASSQGDRGPSDTGELFF TGCGCCAGCAGCCAAGGGGACAGGGGGCCGAGTGACACCGGGGAGCTGTTTTTT
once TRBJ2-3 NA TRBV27 CASSSWGPTDTQYF TGTGCCAGCAGTTCGTGGGGGCCGACAGATACGCAGTATTTT
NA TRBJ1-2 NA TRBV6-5 CASSYADRRYGYTF TGTGCCAGCAGTTACGCAGACAGGCGCTATGGCTACACCTTC
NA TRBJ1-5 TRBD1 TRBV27 CASSSGQGFSNQPQHF TGTGCCAGCAGTTCTGGACAGGGCTTTAGCAATCAGCCCCAGCATTTT
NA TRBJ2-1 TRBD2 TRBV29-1 CSVDARIAGHNEQFF TGCAGCGTTGACGCGCGAATAGCGGGTCACAATGAGCAGTTCTTC
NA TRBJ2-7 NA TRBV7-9 CASSLGLNRATYEQYF TGTGCCAGCAGCTTAGGGTTGAACAGGGCTACCTACGAGCAGTACTTC
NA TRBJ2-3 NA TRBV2 CASGEPLTDTQYF TGTGCCAGCGGAGAGCCTCTCACAGATACGCAGTATTTT
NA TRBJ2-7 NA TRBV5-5 CASNELGQVGEQYF TGTGCCAGCAACGAGCTGGGTCAGGTGGGCGAGCAGTACTTC
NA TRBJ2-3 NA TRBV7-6 CASSLGRGVSDTQYF TGTGCCAGCAGCTTAGGACGGGGTGTGTCAGATACGCAGTATTTT
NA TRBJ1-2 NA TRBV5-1 CASSLGYDGAFRRNGYTF TGCGCCAGCAGCTTGGGATATGATGGGGCCTTCAGGCGGAATGGCTACACCTTC
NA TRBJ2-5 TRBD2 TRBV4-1 CASSQDVTLGGGAGETQYF TGCGCCAGCAGCCAAGACGTTACTCTAGGCGGGGGGGCGGGAGAGACCCAGTACTTC
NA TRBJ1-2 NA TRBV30 CACRTATNYGYTF TGTGCCTGCCGGACAGCCACTAACTATGGCTACACCTTC
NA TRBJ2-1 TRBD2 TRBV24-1 CATSDSASGGAREQFF TGTGCCACCAGTGATAGCGCTAGCGGGGGGGCCCGGGAGCAGTTCTTC
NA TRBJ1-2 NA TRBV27 CASRLSLEQGWGGYTF TGTGCCAGCCGCCTTAGTTTGGAACAGGGATGGGGTGGCTACACCTTC
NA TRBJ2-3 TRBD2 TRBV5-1 CASSLVSGGRVTDTQYF TGCGCCAGCAGCTTGGTTAGCGGCGGGAGGGTCACAGATACGCAGTATTTT
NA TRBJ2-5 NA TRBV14 CASSQALPGRETQYF TGTGCCAGCAGCCAAGCTCTCCCGGGGAGAGAGACCCAGTACTTC
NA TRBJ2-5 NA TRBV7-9 CASSPPRVPETQYF TGTGCCAGCAGCCCCCCCAGGGTGCCGGAGACCCAGTACTTC
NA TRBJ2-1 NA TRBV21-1 CASSLLGQILYNEQFF TGTGCCAGCAGTTTACTCGGACAGATCCTATACAATGAGCAGTTCTTC
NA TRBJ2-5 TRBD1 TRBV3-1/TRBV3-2 CASSQNRDRVKTQYF TGTGCCAGCAGCCAAAACCGGGACAGGGTAAAGACCCAGTACTTC
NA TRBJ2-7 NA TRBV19 CASSWGQPGDEQYF TGTGCCAGTAGCTGGGGACAGCCGGGGGACGAGCAGTACTTC
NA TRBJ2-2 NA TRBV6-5 CASSYSTGAGELFF TGTGCCAGCAGTTACTCGACTGGAGCCGGGGAGCTGTTTTTT